The rows below give T cell receptor beta chains drawn from one sample of a study of control samples from healthy donors and cancer patients. Only in-frame clones appear in the TCRdb table, and some are missing; sequencing was by immunoSEQ multiplex PCR. The sample consists of 95,000 to 150,000 clones, roughly 86% of them appearing once. Material: blood. These receptors came from a man aged 60 to 75 in good health. CDR3s include the opening cysteine and the closing phenylalanine or tryptophan. A D gene is named only where the DNA matches it firmly. Size is omitted from some rows. Given values are once, few, many or a class for expanded clones.

v_call	clone_size	j_call	d_call	cdr3_nt	cdr3_aa
TRBV28	-	TRBJ1-6	-	TGTGCCAGCAGTTTTCCGGGATATAATTCACCCCTCCACTTT	CASSFPGYNSPLHF
TRBV19	-	TRBJ2-7	-	TGTGCCAGTAGTATACAGGGCTACGAGCAGTACTTC	CASSIQGYEQYF
TRBV5-1	-	TRBJ2-7	-	TGCGCCAGCAGCGGCAGCCAAACAAACTCCTACGAGCAGTACTTC	CASSGSQTNSYEQYF
TRBV6-2/TRBV6-3	-	TRBJ1-5	-	TGTGCCAGCAGTTACTCGACAAGGGCGCTAAATCAGCCCCAGCATTTT	CASSYSTRALNQPQHF
TRBV10-1	-	TRBJ1-3	-	TGCGCCAGCAGTGAATCCTCTGGAAACACCATATATTTT	CASSESSGNTIYF
TRBV6-6	-	TRBJ2-1	-	TGTGCCAGCAGTTACTCAAACAATGAGCAGTTCTTC	CASSYSNNEQFF
TRBV28	-	TRBJ1-1	-	TGTGCCAGCATCTCCCTGTCTCGAGCTGAAGCTTTCTTT	CASISLSRAEAFF
TRBV30	-	TRBJ2-4	TRBD2	TGTGCCTGGAGTGTATTCGCTAGCGGGGGGGCCATGGGCAAAAACATTCAGTACTTC	CAWSVFASGGAMGKNIQYF
TRBV9	once	TRBJ2-7	TRBD2	TGTGCCAGCAGCGTAGGCCCCCCTACTAGCGGGGGAAAGCAGTACTTC	CASSVGPPTSGGKQYF
TRBV5-5	-	TRBJ1-4	-	TGTGCCAGCAGCTTGAACTTTATTGAAAAACTGTTTTTT	CASSLNFIEKLFF
TRBV18	-	TRBJ1-3	-	TGTGCCAGCTCACCGACTGACAACTACTCTGGAAACACCATATATTTT	CASSPTDNYSGNTIYF
TRBV5-1	-	TRBJ1-1	-	TGCGCCAGCAGCTTGGGGCCTGAAGCTTTCTTT	CASSLGPEAFF
TRBV27	-	TRBJ2-2	-	TGTGCCAGCAGTGCCTTCTTTAACACCGGGGAGCTGTTTTTT	CASSAFFNTGELFF
TRBV6-2/TRBV6-3	-	TRBJ1-6	-	TGTGCCAGCAGTTCCACGGGTTCACCCCTCCACTTT	CASSSTGSPLHF
TRBV5-4	-	TRBJ1-1	TRBD1	TGTGCCAGCAGCTTGGGAACAGGGGTGGTCACTGAAGCTTTCTTT	CASSLGTGVVTEAFF
TRBV27	few	TRBJ2-5	-	TGTGCCAGCTCTAGGTTGGGAGAGACCCAGTACTTC	CASSRLGETQYF
TRBV18	once	TRBJ1-1	-	TGTGCCAGCTCACCATTCAGCGGGATGAACACTGAAGCTTTCTTT	CASSPFSGMNTEAFF
TRBV7-7	-	TRBJ2-1	TRBD2	TGTGCTAGCAGCTCAGGACTAGCGGGGGCGGATGAGCAGTTCTTC	CASSSGLAGADEQFF
TRBV27	-	TRBJ2-7	-	TGTGCCAGCAGTTTAAAGGGGACATGGTCCTCCTACGAGCAGTACTTC	CASSLKGTWSSYEQYF
TRBV6-4	-	TRBJ1-2	TRBD1	TGTGCCAGCAGTGACTGTGAAAAGACAGGGGTGGTAGGCTATGGCTACACCTTC	CASSDCEKTGVVGYGYTF
TRBV6-5	-	TRBJ2-3	TRBD1	TGTGCCAGCAGCGCCGGGACAGGATACACAGATACGCAGTATTTT	CASSAGTGYTDTQYF
TRBV30	few	TRBJ1-5	-	TGTGCCTGGAGCTTACCGGGACACCCAAAGCATTTT	CAWSLPGHPKHF
TRBV29-1	-	TRBJ2-1	-	TGCAGCGTTGAAGGGTGGGAATCCTACAATGAGCAGTTCTTC	CSVEGWESYNEQFF
TRBV7-2	-	TRBJ2-7	-	TGTGCCAGCAGCCCAAGCACCGGGCCCTACGAGCAGTACTTC	CASSPSTGPYEQYF
TRBV2	-	TRBJ2-7	-	TGTGCCAGCAGTGACAGGGTGGGGAGCTCCTACGAGCAGTACTTC	CASSDRVGSSYEQYF
TRBV19	few	TRBJ2-7	TRBD2	TGTGCCAGTAGTCCCGGGACTAGCGGGACCTACGAGCAGTACTTC	CASSPGTSGTYEQYF
TRBV4-3	-	TRBJ1-5	-	TGCGCCAGCAGCCAAGATGGTTCCGGGGGTCAGCCCCAGCATTTT	CASSQDGSGGQPQHF
TRBV7-9	-	TRBJ1-5	-	TGTGCCAGCAGTCTAACTCAGGATAGCAATCAGCCCCAGCATTTT	CASSLTQDSNQPQHF
TRBV7-9	once	TRBJ2-7	-	TGTGCCAGCAGAGCCCTCGGGGGAACCCACGAGCAGTACTTC	CASRALGGTHEQYF
TRBV4-2	-	TRBJ1-6	-	TGTGCCAGCAGCCAAGAATTGTTATCTGCGGGCCTCAGTTCACCCCTCCACTTT	CASSQELLSAGLSSPLHF
TRBV28	-	TRBJ1-1	TRBD1	TGTGCCAGCACCCCGAACTGGACAGGGCGGAACACTGAAGCTTTCTTT	CASTPNWTGRNTEAFF